The 31 T cell receptor beta chains given below trace back to one sample, sequenced in a study of blood T cell repertoires in COVID-19. Only in-frame clones appear in the TCRdb table, and some are missing; sequencing was by immunoSEQ multiplex PCR. This table holds about 210,000 clones, around 83% found once. The sequencing input was peripheral blood. Receptors were obtained from a man between 45 and 60 years old with active or convalescent COVID-19.

CDR3 loop: CASSRQGWDTEAFF. The CDR3 coding sequence is TGTGCCAGCAGTAGACAGGGCTGGGACACTGAAGCTTTCTTT. J is TRBJ1-1 and V is TRBV6-5; 7 bases line up with TRBD1. The CDR3 covers 14 residues. The germline V gene encodes CDR1 MNHEY and CDR2 SVGAGI. V lost 5 bases, J lost 3 bases, and 6 bases stayed unmatched.

The V call is TRBV2, the J call TRBJ1-1, with 8 bases matching TRBD1. CDR1 is SNHLY and CDR2 is FYNNEI in the germline V gene. The CDR3 is 15 residues long. V was pared by 4 bases and J by 3 bases, with 7 bases of the junction left unmatched. Here the CDR3 DNA reads TGTGCCAGCAGTGCCCAGAGGACAGGGTACACTGAAGCTTTCTTT. Translation gives CASSAQRTGYTEAFF.

This chain links TRBV7-2 with TRBJ2-1; 7 bases map to TRBD2. The CDR3 has 14 amino acids. CDR1 is SGHTA and CDR2 is FQGNSA in the germline V gene. Trimming removed 4 bases from V and 6 bases from J; junction bases left unmatched: 6. The CDR3 is CASSSGTTANEQFF. The DNA for the CDR3 is TGTGCCAGCAGCTCAGGGACTACCGCCAATGAGCAGTTCTTC. Drawing the rest from reference TRBV7-2 and TRBJ2-1, the complete variable domain is GAGVSQSPSNKVTEKGKDVELRCDPISGHTALYWYRQSLGQGLEFLIYFQGNSAPDKSGLPSDRFSAERTGGSVSTLTIQRTQQEDSAVYLCASSSGTTANEQFFGPGTRLTVL.

The rearrangement joins TRBV9 to TRBJ2-7; 9 bases align to TRBD1. The V and J ends lost 4 bases and 3 bases, in that order; junction bases with no gene match: 5. The germline CDR1 and CDR2 sequences are SGDLS and YYNGEE. This CDR3 is 14 amino acids long. CDR3 DNA sequence: TGTGCCAGCAGCCCCGGGGGACAGGGCTACGAGCAGTACTTC. Its protein product is CASSPGGQGYEQYF.

This clone occurred a few times. V is TRBV11-2 and J is TRBJ1-3; 8 bases line up with TRBD1. This CDR3 is built from 15 residues. Germline trimming cut 2 bases from V and 4 bases from J; bases unmatched to any gene: 4. Germline V lookup: CDR1 SGHAT, CDR2 FQNNGV. DNA for the CDR3: TGTGCCAGCAGCTTATTTACAGGGGGAGGAAACACCATATATTTT. Protein: CASSLFTGGGNTIYF.

Only one count was recorded for this clone. This CDR3 is CAWSSPSVPGDTQYF. Here the CDR3 DNA reads TGTGCCTGGAGTTCCCCTAGCGTACCGGGGGATACGCAGTATTTT. This sequence joins TRBV30 and TRBJ2-3; the D gene is possibly TRBD2 (6 bases). The CDR3 runs 15 residues. V was shortened by 2 bases and J by 6 bases, with 18 bases between the two germline ends. The germline CDR1 and CDR2 sequences are GTSNPN and SVGIG (reference sequence).

The rearrangement joins TRBV6-5 to TRBJ1-2; 9 nucleotides agree with TRBD1. The CDR3 has 15 amino acids. CDR1 is MNHEY, CDR2 SVGAGI, per germline. The J segment lost 4 bases and the V segment lost 4 bases, leaving 7 bases of the junction unmatched. This chain's CDR3 is CASSSSTGGGYGYTF. CDR3 coding DNA: TGTGCCAGCAGTTCTAGTACAGGGGGCGGCTATGGCTACACCTTC.

The gene calls are TRBV5-1 and TRBJ2-7; D perhaps matches TRBD1 (7 bases). Germline loops: CDR1 SGHRS, CDR2 YFSETQ. This CDR3 is 15 amino acids long. V was pared by 0 bases and J by 6 bases, with 16 bases between. The CDR3 DNA reads as TGCGCCAGCAGCTTGGATGGAGGGGGCCCCTCCGAGCAGTACTTC. This gives the protein CASSLDGGGPSEQYF.

The V and J genes are TRBV30 and TRBJ1-1; 7 nucleotides agree with TRBD1. The CDR3 consists of 11 residues. The germline CDR1 and CDR2 sequences are GTSNPN and SVGIG (reference sequence). V gave up 8 bases and J gave up 11 bases; unmatched junction bases: 11. DNA for the CDR3: TGTGCCCATACAGGGGCTGGTCGGGCTTTCTTT. This sequence encodes CAHTGAGRAFF.

The chain uses TRBV19 and TRBJ2-5; the D gene is possibly TRBD2 (6 bases). V was shortened by 7 bases and J by 3 bases, with 15 bases between the two germline ends. The CDR3 sequence is 14 residues long. Germline CDR1 and CDR2: LNHDA and SQIVND (reference sequence). The CDR3 DNA sequence: TGTGCCAGTACGCGGGGACCCAATAAAGAGACCCAGTACTTC. Translation gives CASTRGPNKETQYF.

This clone occurred many times. The chain couples TRBV28 to TRBJ2-7, with D possibly being TRBD2 (5 bases). The CDR3 is 15 residues long. Trimming took 2 bases from V and 7 from J, leaving 18 bases between them. CDR1 is MDHEN, CDR2 SYDVKM, per germline. CDR3 nucleotide sequence: TGTGCCAGCAGTTTACCGGGAACTCTCTCCCGGGAGCAGTACTTC. Amino acid sequence: CASSLPGTLSREQYF.

The CDR3 is CASRHHRGRIGYTF. The CDR3 nucleotides are TGTGCCAGCCGACATCACAGGGGGCGTATTGGCTACACCTTC. This chain links TRBV28 with TRBJ1-2; 9 bases line up with TRBD1. This CDR3 has 14 amino acids. The ends lost 8 bases at V and 7 bases at J; junction bases unmatched: 11. The germline gives CDR1 MDHEN, CDR2 SYDVKM.

This chain links TRBV14 with TRBJ1-3; possibly TRBD1 for D (5 bases). The CDR3 length is 16 residues. In germline, CDR1 is SGHDN, CDR2 FVKESK. Trimming removed 0 bases from V and 0 bases from J, with 9 bases in between. The CDR3 coding sequence is TGTGCCAGCAGCCAAGAGGGGCCAGTCTCTGGAAACACCATATATTTT. Protein: CASSQEGPVSGNTIYF.

The V and J genes are TRBV4-3 and TRBJ1-2; tentative D call: TRBD1 (5 bases). Germline lookup yields CDR1 LGHNA and CDR2 YSLEER. V lost 11 bases and J 4 bases, leaving 20 bases between the germline ends. CDR3 size: 14 residues. The chain's CDR3 is CAPPWDRRVYGYTF. The CDR3 DNA follows: TGCGCCCCGCCGTGGGATCGCAGGGTCTATGGCTACACCTTC.

As DNA, the CDR3 is TGTGCCACGGGACATCCCGGGACAGGGAGCTTCGCTGGAAACACCATATATTTT. It encodes CATGHPGTGSFAGNTIYF. The chain joins TRBV10-3 to TRBJ1-3; 9 positions match TRBD1. Per germline, CDR1 ENHRY and CDR2 SYGVKD. This CDR3 spans 18 amino acids. After removal of 10 bases from V and 2 bases from J, the junction contained 18 bases not matched to a gene.

V is TRBV9 and J is TRBJ2-1; D possibly corresponds to TRBD2 (5 bases). The germline V gene encodes CDR1 SGDLS and CDR2 YYNGEE. The CDR3 extends over 12 amino acids. The V gene lost 5 bases and the J gene lost 7 bases, with 10 bases spanning the gap. CDR3 nucleotide sequence: TGTGCCAGCAGTGACGGGGTAAATGAGCAGTTCTTC. It is translated as CASSDGVNEQFF. The full variable domain, rest sourced from reference TRBV9 and TRBJ2-1, is DSGVTQTPKHLITATGQRVTLRCSPRSGDLSVYWYQQSLDQGLQFLIQYYNGEERAKGNILERFSAQQFPDLHSELNLSSLELGDSALYFCASSDGVNEQFFGPGTRLTVL.

A single count supports this clone. The chain has TRBV5-1 and TRBJ2-1; 8 bases fit TRBD1. After removal of 1 base from V and 8 bases from J, the junction contained 11 bases not matched to a gene. The CDR3 runs 16 residues. The germline V gene encodes CDR1 SGHRS and CDR2 YFSETQ. DNA of the CDR3: TGCGCCAGCAGCTTGAGGACAGGGTTCGCTAGCGATGAGCAGTTCTTC. Its translation: CASSLRTGFASDEQFF.

In DNA, the CDR3 is TGCGCCAGCAGCCCCACCTCGACAGACCCTGAAGCTTTCTTT. Its translation is CASSPTSTDPEAFF. The chain joins TRBV5-1 to TRBJ1-1; tentative D call: TRBD1 (5 bases). CDR1 and CDR2 (germline): SGHRS, YFSETQ. V gave up 4 bases and J gave up 6 bases, with 16 bases separating them. This CDR3 has 14 residues.

The V call is TRBV30, the J call TRBJ2-5; 12 bases fit TRBD2. This CDR3 comprises 17 residues. The trim removed 3 bases at V and 0 bases at J, leaving 8 bases unmatched. Germline CDR1 and CDR2: GTSNPN and SVGIG (reference sequence). The CDR3 DNA sequence: TGTGCCTGGAGCGCACGTCGACTAGCGGGAGACCAAGAGACCCAGTACTTC. Its protein is CAWSARRLAGDQETQYF.

The V call is TRBV24-1, the J call TRBJ2-1; the match to TRBD1 covers 10 bases. The V gene's germline CDR1 is KGHDR and CDR2 SFDVKD. CDR3 length: 18 residues. V shed 5 bases, J shed 0 bases, and the junction held 9 bases outside the gene matches. The CDR3 DNA reads TGTGCCACCAGTGGACAGGGGGCCGCGGGGGGCTCCTACAATGAGCAGTTCTTC. Protein sequence: CATSGQGAAGGSYNEQFF.

CDR3 region: CASSERGSNEKLFF. The CDR3 bases are TGTGCCAGCAGTGAACGGGGGTCTAATGAAAAACTGTTTTTT. J is TRBJ1-4 and V is TRBV2, with D perhaps matching TRBD1 (5 bases). Germline CDR1 SNHLY, CDR2 FYNNEI. This CDR3 contains 14 residues. The V end lost 2 bases, the J end lost 3 bases, and 7 bases lay between the germline ends.

The V call is TRBV9, the J call TRBJ2-7, with D possibly being TRBD2 (5 bases). V dropped 2 bases and J dropped 3 bases, with 9 bases sitting between them. This CDR3 spans 13 amino acids. Looked up from germline, CDR1 is SGDLS and CDR2 is YYNGEE. This CDR3 is CASSVSGDYEQYF. The CDR3 coding sequence is TGTGCCAGCAGCGTTTCCGGGGACTACGAGCAGTACTTC.

The chain employs TRBV30 and TRBJ1-1, with a weak D call TRBD1 (6 bases). V lost 4 bases and J lost 6, with 18 bases in between. Germline V gives CDR1 GTSNPN, CDR2 SVGIG (reference sequence). CDR3 size: 14 residues. The CDR3 bases are TGTGCCTGGAACTTACAGGGTGGTTGGCCTGAAGCTTTCTTT. It encodes CAWNLQGGWPEAFF.

This clone was detected only once. The chain recombines TRBV9 with TRBJ1-2, with D possibly being TRBD1 (6 bases). V shed 0 bases and J shed 4 bases, with 10 bases lying between them. CDR1 and CDR2 (germline): SGDLS, YYNGEE. The CDR3 consists of 14 residues. CDR3 sequence (DNA): TGTGCCAGCAGCGTAGCGGACAGCAGCTATGGCTACACCTTC. Protein: CASSVADSSYGYTF.

This clone was counted between two and nine times. The rearrangement uses TRBV4-1 and TRBJ2-2, with D tentatively TRBD2 (6 bases). Deletions cut 1 base from V and 4 bases from J, with 10 bases between. The germline V gene has CDR1 MGHRA and CDR2 YSYEKL. The CDR3 covers 15 residues. CDR3 region: CASSQALAATGELFF. CDR3 in DNA: TGCGCCAGCAGCCAAGCTTTAGCGGCCACCGGGGAGCTGTTTTTT.

The V gene is TRBV15, the J gene TRBJ1-6; 9 positions match TRBD1. The length of the CDR3 is 15 residues. With V trimmed by 10 bases and J by 2 bases, 6 bases remained unmatched. Germline V gives CDR1 LNHNV, CDR2 YYDKDF (reference sequence). The DNA of the CDR3 is TGTGCCATTCGGACAGGGGTTACCTATAATTCACCCCTCCACTTT. Amino acid sequence: CAIRTGVTYNSPLHF.

This clone showed up many times. This chain connects TRBV20-1 to TRBJ2-1, with a weak D call TRBD2 (5 bases). The CDR3 sequence is 14 residues long. With 3 bases removed from V and 4 bases from J, the gap between germline ends came to 13 bases. Germline V gene lookup returns CDR1 DFQATT and CDR2 SNEGSKA (reference sequence). This chain's CDR3 is CSASHWRAYNEQFF. In nucleotides, the CDR3 is TGCAGTGCTAGTCATTGGCGGGCGTACAATGAGCAGTTCTTC.

J is TRBJ2-1 and V is TRBV28, with 7 nucleotides matching TRBD2. CDR1 is MDHEN, CDR2 SYDVKM, per germline. V was clipped by 2 bases and J by 5 bases; unmatched bases: 6. The CDR3 is 15 amino acids. For the CDR3, the DNA is TGTGCCAGCAGTTTAACGGGAGGCGCCCACAATGAGCAGTTCTTC. Protein sequence: CASSLTGGAHNEQFF.

The chain joins TRBV20-1 to TRBJ1-1, with D possibly being TRBD1 (5 bases). Germline V gene data show CDR1 as DFQATT and CDR2 as SNEGSKA (reference sequence). The V end was cut by 3 bases, the J end by 1 base, with 9 bases between. The CDR3 loop spans 13 amino acids. CDR3 DNA: TGCAGTGCTAGTTCAGGGTGGAACACTGAAGCTTTCTTT. It encodes CSASSGWNTEAFF.

This clone came up once. The chain recombines TRBV18 with TRBJ2-3; 12 bases match TRBD2. Germline CDR1 is KGHSH and CDR2 is LQKENI. With V trimmed by 3 bases and J by 3 bases, 4 bases remained unmatched. The CDR3 has 16 residues. The CDR3 DNA follows: TGTGCCAGCTCACCTTTACTAGCGGGGGGAACAGATACGCAGTATTTT. It codes for CASSPLLAGGTDTQYF.

The rearrangement uses TRBV5-1 and TRBJ2-7, with 7 bases identical to TRBD1. The CDR3 totals 13 residues. From germline, CDR1 is SGHRS and CDR2 YFSETQ. The V and J ends lost 3 bases and 7 bases, in that order; junction bases with no gene match: 7. CDR3 coding DNA: TGCGCCAGCAGCTCCCAGGGGGATGGAGAGCAGTACTTC. It encodes CASSSQGDGEQYF.